A single T cell receptor beta chain is shown here with its context. It lacks a known antigen. Nothing much larger sits one base from this clone, and base qualities are not available. The data derive from a study of blood T cell repertoires in COVID-19 (dated by TCRdb to about 2020). Context from the whole study: Samples covering the acute and convalescent phases of COVID-19 were provided by collaborators in the United States, Italy and Spain. Where available, HLA class I and class II types were obtained from metadata supplied by the sample provider rather than from assay-based typing. Nearly every sample came with metadata listing a de-identified subject ID, COVID-19 status, age in years and sex. Deeply sampled blood TCRbeta repertoires from subjects exposed to, actively infected with, or recovered from COVID-19 were included in the dataset. The repertoires were made available in a free public database intended to serve as a resource for research on the immune response to SARS-CoV-2. The samples were drawn from two sources: the first 160 participants of the ongoing ImmuneRACE study, and 950 to 1,500 subjects contributed by 6 global collaborators. The prospective study material was composed of cDNA or gDNA derived from T cells, B-cell-depleted T cells, or PBMCs.

TCRbeta CDR3 regions were amplified from genomic DNA using the immunoSEQ Assay, a bias-controlled multiplex PCR. As for how the authors treated the data: The number of nucleated cells in each sample was estimated from the amplification of reference gene primers within the assay. Sequence reads were collapsed and filtered to measure the absolute abundance of every unique TCRbeta CDR3 rearrangement. For each sample, productive Simpson clonality was calculated by taking the square root of Simpson's diversity index across productive rearrangements. TCRdb limited this immuneACCESS table to in-frame rearrangements with V and J called. A share of clones is missing; checked studies link under half to unresolved V genes, and the rest is unexplained. V, J and clone size derive from that table, while D and trimming were established from the DNA sequence. Counted in this sample were under 350,000 clones; roughly 86% of them appeared once. The ten most abundant clones make up 1.3% of the sample.

Whole blood was collected in K2EDTA tubes by collaborating institutions according to the institutions' own protocols. For TCRbeta analysis, collaborators shipped samples as frozen whole blood, isolated PBMCs, or DNA extracted from either of those sample types. Points the paper makes about the study in general: Clinical and demographic metadata were provided uncurated, with the amount varying by source and participant.

The sequence was collected from a man in his 70s with acute or convalescent COVID-19. What was sequenced was peripheral blood.

The nucleotide sequence is given as TGTGCCAGCAGTGGCTTGAGTTACGAGCAGTACTTC. Its amino acids are CASSGLSYEQYF. The chain is made from TRBV2 and TRBJ2-7; the D gene remains uncertain. CDR3 length: 12 amino acids, cysteine to phenylalanine. Of the read, only the CDR3 DNA is kept; its 36 bases are in frame from base 1. V is clipped by 4 bases and J by 4 bases, and the sequence between their germline boundaries is 8 bases long. For CDR1 and CDR2, the germline V gene lists SNHLY and FYNNEI.